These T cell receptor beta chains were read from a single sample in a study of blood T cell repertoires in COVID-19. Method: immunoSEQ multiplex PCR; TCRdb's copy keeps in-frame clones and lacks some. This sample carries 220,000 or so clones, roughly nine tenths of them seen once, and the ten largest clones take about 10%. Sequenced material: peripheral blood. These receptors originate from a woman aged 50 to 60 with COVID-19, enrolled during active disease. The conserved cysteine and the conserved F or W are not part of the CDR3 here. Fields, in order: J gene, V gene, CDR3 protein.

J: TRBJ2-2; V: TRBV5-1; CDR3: ASSLEAARNYPGELF
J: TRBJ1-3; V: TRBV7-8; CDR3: ASRQVSGNTIY
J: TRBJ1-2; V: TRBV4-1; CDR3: ASSQAAGTARFYGYT
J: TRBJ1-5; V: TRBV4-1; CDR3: ASSQEDRVQPQH
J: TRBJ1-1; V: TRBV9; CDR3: ASSAAESDRVNTEAF
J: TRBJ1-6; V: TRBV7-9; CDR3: ASSLGEGPYSPLH
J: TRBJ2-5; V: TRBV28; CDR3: ASSLLGQGIQETQY
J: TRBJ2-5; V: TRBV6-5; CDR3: ASSSSVGGTQY
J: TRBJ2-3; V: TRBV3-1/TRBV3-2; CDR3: ASSQDFTGGDTQY
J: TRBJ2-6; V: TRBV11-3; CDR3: ASSLVVSGANVLT
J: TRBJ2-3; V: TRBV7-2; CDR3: ASSFAQGRTDTQY
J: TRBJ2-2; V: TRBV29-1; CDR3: SVILAGGKIGELF
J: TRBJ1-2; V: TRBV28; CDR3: ASSPTPQGLAGYT
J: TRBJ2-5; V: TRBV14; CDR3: ASSQAKTQY
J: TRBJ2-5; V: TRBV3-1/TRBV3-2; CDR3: ASSPRGQETQY
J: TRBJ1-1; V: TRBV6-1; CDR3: ASSDIEAEAF
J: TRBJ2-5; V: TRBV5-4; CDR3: ASSLDLRDMGQETQY
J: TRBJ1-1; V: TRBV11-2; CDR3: ASSFQPGVTEAF
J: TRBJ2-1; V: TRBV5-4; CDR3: ASTSGASVGEEYNEQF
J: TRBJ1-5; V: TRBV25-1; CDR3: ASSDRGGQPQH
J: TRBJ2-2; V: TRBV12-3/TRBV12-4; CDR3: ASSLYLSGELF
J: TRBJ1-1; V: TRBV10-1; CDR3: ASSVQGTTEAF
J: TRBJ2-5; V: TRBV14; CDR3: ASSQDPAGGFKETQY
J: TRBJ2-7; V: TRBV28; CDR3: ASSLGQGLTYEQY
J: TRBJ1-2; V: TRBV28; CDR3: ASSLSTLNYGYT
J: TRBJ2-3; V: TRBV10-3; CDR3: AISIDRGSRNTQY
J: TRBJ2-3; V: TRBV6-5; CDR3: ASLGAGASTDTQY
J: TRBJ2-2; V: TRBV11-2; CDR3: ASSPGLANTGELF
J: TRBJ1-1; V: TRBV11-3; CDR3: ASRGGENTEAF
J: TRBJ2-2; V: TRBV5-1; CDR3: ASSLGQGFSNTGELF
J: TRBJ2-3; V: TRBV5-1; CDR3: ASSLGGLGATQY